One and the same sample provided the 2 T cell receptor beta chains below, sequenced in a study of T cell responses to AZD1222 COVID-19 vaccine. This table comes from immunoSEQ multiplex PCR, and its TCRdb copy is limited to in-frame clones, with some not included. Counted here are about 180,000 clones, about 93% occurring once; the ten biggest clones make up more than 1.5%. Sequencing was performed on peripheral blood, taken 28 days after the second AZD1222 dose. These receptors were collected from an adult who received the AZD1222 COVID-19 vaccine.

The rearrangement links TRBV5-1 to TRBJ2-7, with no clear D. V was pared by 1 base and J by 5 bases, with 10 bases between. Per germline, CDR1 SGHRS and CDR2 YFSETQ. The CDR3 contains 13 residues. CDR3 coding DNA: TGCGCCAGCAGCTTGTTTGTTGGGAACGAGCAGTACTTC. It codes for CASSLFVGNEQYF.

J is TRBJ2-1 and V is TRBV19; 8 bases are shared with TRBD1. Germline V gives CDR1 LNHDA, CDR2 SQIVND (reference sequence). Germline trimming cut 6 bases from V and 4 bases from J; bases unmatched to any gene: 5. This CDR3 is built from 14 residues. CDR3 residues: CASSADRGYNEQFF. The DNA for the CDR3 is TGTGCCAGTAGCGCTGACAGGGGATACAATGAGCAGTTCTTC.